The 8 T cell receptor beta chains below come from one sample, sequenced in a study of blood T cells in healthy people across ages. A second PCR of 7 to 11 cycles used a sample-barcoded 5' primer and a J-beta primer mix. TCRdb ran MiXCR on the 5' RACE reads and lists one entry per CDR3 protein. The repertoire holds about 640,000 distinct CDR3 sequences, with roughly 50% as singletons. The sample taken for sequencing was blood. The receptors originated from a man aged 55 to 70 in good health.

The CDR3 protein is CASSSPDSYGYTF. CDR3 nucleotide sequence: TGTGCCAGCAGTTCCCCGGACAGCTATGGCTACACCTTC. The V gene is TRBV28, the J gene TRBJ1-2, with D possibly TRBD1 on 6 matching bases. The CDR3 is 13 amino acids. The V gene's germline CDR1 is MDHEN and CDR2 SYDVKM. Between the trimmed V and J ends, which lost 4 bases and 4 bases, there was a span of 10 bases.

The rearrangement uses TRBV28 and TRBJ1-5; D not certain. The germline V gene encodes CDR1 MDHEN and CDR2 SYDVKM. Trimming took off 6 bases at V and 2 bases at J, with 20 bases between the two ends. The CDR3 is made up of 17 amino acids. The CDR3 nucleotides are TGTGCCAGCAGCCCCACGTCCGGCGGACGGGGCAATCAGCCCCAGCATTTT. It specifies CASSPTSGGRGNQPQHF.

This clonotype showed up many times. The chain employs TRBV28 and TRBJ1-4; D remains unclear. Germline V gene data show CDR1 as MDHEN and CDR2 as SYDVKM. This CDR3 contains 19 residues. Between the trimmed V and J ends, which lost 3 bases and 5 bases, there was a span of 25 bases. DNA for the CDR3: TGTGCCAGCAGTTTCTCAGAGGGTTTTTTTGGGGTCTCCAATGAAAAACTGTTTTTT. It translates to CASSFSEGFFGVSNEKLFF. Full variable domain (outside the CDR3, taken from reference TRBV28 and TRBJ1-4): DVKVTQSSRYLVKRTGEKVFLECVQDMDHENMFWYRQDPGLGLRLIYFSYDVKMKEKGDIPEGYSVSREKKERFSLILESASTNQTSMYLCASSFSEGFFGVSNEKLFFGSGTQLSVL.

The chain recombines TRBV9 with TRBJ1-2; 11 bases align to TRBD1. Germline CDR1 reads SGDLS; CDR2 reads YYNGEE. The CDR3 contains 15 residues. The junction had 4 bases not matched to a gene; V was cut back by 2 bases and J by 4 bases. As DNA, the CDR3 is TGTGCCAGCAGCGTTGGGACAGGGGGTCCCTATGGCTACACCTTC. Translating gives CASSVGTGGPYGYTF. Variable domain in full (rest from reference TRBV9 and TRBJ1-2): DSGVTQTPKHLITATGQRVTLRCSPRSGDLSVYWYQQSLDQGLQFLIQYYNGEERAKGNILERFSAQQFPDLHSELNLSSLELGDSALYFCASSVGTGGPYGYTFGSGTRLTVV.

The genes are TRBV27 and TRBJ2-7; no definite D call. Germline CDR1 MNHEY, CDR2 SMNVEV (reference sequence). The CDR3 extends over 14 amino acids. V lost 3 bases, J lost 3 bases, and 12 bases lay in between. CDR3 bases: TGTGCCAGCAGTTTGAACGGTCAGATCTACGAGCAGTACTTC. It yields the protein CASSLNGQIYEQYF.

This clonotype showed up just once. The gene calls are TRBV5-1 and TRBJ2-1; 14 nucleotides align to TRBD2. This CDR3 spans 17 amino acids. CDR1 and CDR2 (germline): SGHRS, YFSETQ. Trimming at V came to 4 bases and at J to 3 bases, leaving 6 bases not matched to a gene. The CDR3 sequence is CASSPFGTSGGYNEQFF. CDR3 sequence (DNA): TGCGCCAGCAGCCCATTTGGGACTAGCGGGGGCTACAATGAGCAGTTCTTC.

This clonotype has more than one count but fewer than ten. The rearrangement joins TRBV2 to TRBJ2-2, with TRBD2 identical over 13 bases. The CDR3 sequence is 18 residues long. V trimming: 2 bases; J trimming: 3 bases; junction bases outside the gene matches: 6. In germline, CDR1 is SNHLY, CDR2 FYNNEI. The CDR3 sequence: CASSEQGTSGVYTGELFF. The DNA for the CDR3 is TGTGCCAGCAGTGAACAGGGGACTAGCGGGGTTTACACCGGGGAGCTGTTTTTT.

This CDR3 reads CASSSQVGATVINYGYTF. For the CDR3, the DNA is TGTGCCAGCAGCTCCCAAGTCGGGGCGACTGTGATTAACTATGGCTACACCTTC. The chain recombines TRBV3-1 with TRBJ1-2; D might be TRBD1 (5 bases). Germline-derived CDR1 and CDR2 are LGHDT and YNNKEL (reference sequence). This CDR3 spans 18 amino acids. With 5 bases removed from V and 1 base from J, the gap between germline ends came to 23 bases.